Listed here are 5 T cell receptor beta chains from one sample, sequenced in a study of CD8+ T cells in alopecia areata. Noted treatment: oral pan-JAK inhibitor, 5-10 mg twice daily. RNA, once extracted, was reverse transcribed into cDNA for use as the sequencing template. TCRdb keeps only in-frame clones here, not all; method: immunoSEQ multiplex PCR. The sample holds 200,000 or so clones; about 40% are singletons and the top ten take 2.6%. This sample comprised CD4+ T cells sorted from blood, obtained at roughly week 36, from a patient treated with tofacitinib. The source is a human donor with alopecia areata.

This clone was seen a handful of times. The chain carries TRBV7-2 and TRBJ1-3; D perhaps matches TRBD1 (5 bases). CDR1 is SGHTA and CDR2 is FQGNSA in the germline V gene. The CDR3 is 15 residues long. The V end lost 2 bases, the J end lost 6 bases, and 14 bases lay between the germline ends. CDR3 loop: CASSLTQGIVNTIYF. The CDR3 DNA is TGTGCCAGCAGCTTAACCCAGGGAATCGTAAACACCATATATTTT. Supplemented by reference TRBV7-2 and TRBJ1-3, the full variable domain reads GAGVSQSPSNKVTEKGKDVELRCDPISGHTALYWYRQSLGQGLEFLIYFQGNSAPDKSGLPSDRFSAERTGGSVSTLTIQRTQQEDSAVYLCASSLTQGIVNTIYFGEGSWLTVV.

The V gene is TRBV7-9, the J gene TRBJ2-1; TRBD2 matches at 11 bases. With 3 bases clipped from V and 10 bases from J, the junction kept 8 bases outside the gene matches. The germline V gene has CDR1 SEHNR and CDR2 FQNEAQ (reference sequence). CDR3 length equals 15 residues. This CDR3 is CASSFRGTSGREQFF. Written as DNA, the CDR3 is TGTGCCAGCAGCTTCCGGGGGACTAGCGGTCGCGAGCAGTTCTTC.

The chain uses TRBV6-5 and TRBJ1-5; 7 bases map to TRBD1. The CDR3 extends over 15 amino acids. Germline CDR1 reads MNHEY; CDR2 reads SVGAGI. With 6 bases clipped from V and 0 bases from J, the junction kept 5 bases outside the gene matches. The CDR3 is CASRSGQDSNQPQHF. DNA for the CDR3: TGTGCCAGCAGATCTGGACAGGATAGCAATCAGCCCCAGCATTTT.

This chain connects TRBV28 to TRBJ2-3; D ambiguous. V lost 2 bases and J 5 bases, leaving 8 bases between the germline ends. The CDR3 sequence is 13 residues long. Germline loops: CDR1 MDHEN, CDR2 SYDVKM. The CDR3 DNA follows: TGTGCCAGCAGTTTAGGTCGGTTAGATACGCAGTATTTT. Translation: CASSLGRLDTQYF.

The chain recombines TRBV23-1 with TRBJ2-2; 8 nucleotides line up with TRBD2. Being an ORF, TRBV23-1 has a function that is uncertain. Unmatched junction bases numbered 3, after V lost 0 bases and J lost 3 bases. This CDR3 has 16 residues. Written as DNA, the CDR3 is TGCGCCAGCAGTCAATCGGGGCGGGAGGACACCGGGGAGCTGTTTTTT. Protein sequence: CASSQSGREDTGELFF.